The subject of this entry is one T cell receptor beta chain. The antigen is unknown. This sample was taken from a study of breast tumors, draining lymph nodes, adjacent tissues. TCRdb redid the calling of the multiplex PCR reads with MiXCR, one entry per CDR3 protein. The data contain around 22,000 distinct CDR3 sequences, about 61% of them seen just once; the ten biggest clones take up approximately 21%. Study-wide results and caveats: Data fit most tumor T cells coming from lymph node, expanding in tumor. Tumor repertoires ranked between lymph nodes and nontumor tissue in diversity, with V and J gene preferences. Luminal-like breast cancer showed significantly greater tumor-nontumor repertoire similarity than basal-like breast cancer did.

V gave up 1 base and J gave up 7 bases, with 11 bases separating them. The V gene's germline CDR1 is SGHAT and CDR2 FQNNGV. The CDR3 is made up of 15 amino acids. The sequence derives from a female donor with breast cancer. Some clones in this sample may be carry-over from other donors' samples. Sequencing was done on a sample of tumor-adjacent breast tissue. The chain carries TRBV11-2 and TRBJ1-6; maybe TRBD1 (5 bases). CDR3: CASSLAGAGNSPLHF. The CDR3 region has the DNA TGTGCCAGCAGCTTAGCTGGGGCGGGAAATTCACCCCTCCACTTT.